This T cell receptor (beta chain) comes out of a study of T cell repertoires in cytomegalovirus infection. The study's findings and limits: Across the ex vivo response, the dominant clonotypes were HLA-C-restricted CMV-specific TCR beta clonotypes.

The germline V gene has CDR1 SGHKS and CDR2 YYEKEE (reference sequence). This CDR3 spans 14 amino acids. V was cut by 4 bases and J by 4 bases, with 12 bases left in between. This clonotype occurred a few times. Its target is not known. TCRdb recomputed calls from the reads with MiXCR, one row per CDR3 protein. The profile shows 150,000 to 200,000 distinct CDR3 sequences, under 20% of them singletons. The chain employs TRBV5-5 and TRBJ1-5; tentative D call: TRBD1 (5 bases). Sequencing was done on a sample of CD8+ T cells from PBMCs. This receptor was identified in a human donor in good health (CMV status not recorded). Some clones in this sample may be carry-over from other donors' samples. The CDR3 nucleotides are TGTGCCAGCAGCGTTGACAGAGCAAATCAGCCCCAGCATTTT. It specifies CASSVDRANQPQHF.